This TCR beta chain was captured in a study of T cell responses to AZD1222 COVID-19 vaccine. TCRdb keeps only in-frame clones here, not all; method: immunoSEQ multiplex PCR. The repertoire holds 130,000 to 150,000 clones, with around nine tenths as singletons. This CDR3 is built from 15 residues. V was trimmed by 1 base and J by 4 bases, leaving 11 bases between them. Germline CDR1 reads LGHDT; CDR2 reads YNNKEL (reference sequence). The source material was peripheral blood, sampled on day 0 of MenACWY control vaccination. The origin of this receptor is an adult in good health. This rearrangement joins TRBV3-1 (or the pseudogene TRBV3-2) to TRBJ2-1; D may be TRBD2 (6 bases). Written as DNA, the CDR3 is TGTGCCAGCAGCCAAGCTGGACTAACTTACAATGAGCAGTTCTTC. It codes for CASSQAGLTYNEQFF.